The T cell receptor (beta chain) under discussion was sequenced for a study of blood T cells in healthy people across ages. Study details: About one barcoded beta molecule was captured per two T cells (by template switching). Study-wide results and limits: Greater diversity and more naive CD4+ cells were seen in long-lived donors than in aged donors. A roughly linear age-dependent decrease characterized TCR beta diversity per million T cells.

With respect to this clonotype: Its antigen is as yet unknown.

The CDR3 length is 15 residues. CDR1 and CDR2 (germline): SGHRS, YFSETQ. Trimming took 0 bases from V and 0 from J, leaving 9 bases between them. A J-beta primer mix and a sample-barcoded 5' primer were used in a second PCR of roughly 6 to 12 cycles. From the 5' RACE reads, TCRdb called clonotypes with MiXCR, one entry per CDR3 protein. The table lists about 1,800,000 distinct CDR3 sequences, 28% of them singletons. This sequence originates from a woman aged 25-40 years in good health. The material sequenced was blood. The chain joins TRBV5-1 to TRBJ2-5; D unresolved. CDR3 DNA: TGCGCCAGCAGCTTGGTTGGGCAAGACCAAGAGACCCAGTACTTC. This encodes CASSLVGQDQETQYF.